Shown below are 22 T cell receptor beta chains from a single sample sequenced in a study of post-analysis software for immune sequencing data. These TCRs are of unknown antigen specificity. TCR beta cDNA libraries included unique molecular identifiers. TCRdb used MiXCR to reprocess the PCR reads, holding one entry per CDR3 protein. Among some 700,000 distinct CDR3 sequences listed, approximately 59% were seen once. Whole-study results and caveats: Roughly 5 TRBV segments (TRBV5-6, TRBV5-1 and TRBV20-1 among them) occurred more frequently in patients than in controls.

What was sequenced was blood. The source of these receptors is a girl aged 2 to 10 with multiple sclerosis.

The rearrangement joins TRBV20-1 to TRBJ2-3; 12 positions match TRBD2. The junction had 12 bases not matched to a gene; V was cut back by 2 bases and J by 6 bases. Germline-derived CDR1 and CDR2 are DFQATT and SNEGSKA (reference sequence). The CDR3 sequence is 17 residues long. In DNA form, the CDR3 reads TGCAGTGCTAGAAATCAGGGACTAGCGGGCTCCAGTGATACGCAGTATTTT. It codes for CSARNQGLAGSSDTQYF.

This clonotype has just a few counts. Here the CDR3 reads CASSRSVGYTF. CDR3 coding DNA: TGTGCCAGCAGTAGATCGGTTGGCTACACCTTC. The chain is built from TRBV12-3 or TRBV12-4 and TRBJ1-2; no reliable D call. The CDR3 is 11 residues long. Trimming removed 5 bases at V and 7 bases at J, with 8 bases between.

This clonotype was seen a few times. The chain is built from TRBV3-1 and TRBJ2-1; TRBD2 matches 11 bases. Germline lookup yields CDR1 LGHDT and CDR2 YNNKEL (reference sequence). With V trimmed by 6 bases and J by 2 bases, 3 bases remained unmatched. The CDR3 is 15 residues long. The CDR3: CASRLAGGTYNEQFF. In nucleotides, the CDR3 is TGTGCCAGCAGGCTAGCGGGGGGAACCTACAATGAGCAGTTCTTC.

This clonotype was found a few times. The CDR3 coding sequence is TGTGCCGATGGGACTAGCGGGGGGGCGTCCTACAATGAGCAGTTCTTC. The encoded protein is CADGTSGGASYNEQFF. The V and J genes are TRBV6-5 and TRBJ2-1, with 16 bases identical to TRBD2. V dropped 11 bases and J dropped 1; count of bases not matched to a gene: 5. The CDR3 is 16 amino acids. From germline, CDR1 is MNHEY and CDR2 SVGAGI.

This clonotype was seen more than once but under ten times. The chain is built from TRBV6-2 or TRBV6-3 and TRBJ2-1; D possibly matches TRBD1 or TRBD2 (8 bases each). Trimming removed 4 bases at V and 10 bases at J, with 17 bases between. The CDR3 has 14 amino acids. Germline CDR1 MNHEY, CDR2 SVGEGT. The CDR3 loop is CASSFSGTGGEQFF. The CDR3 DNA reads as TGTGCCAGCAGTTTTAGCGGGACAGGTGGGGAGCAGTTCTTC.

The sample holds one count of this clonotype. The rearrangement uses TRBV20-1 and TRBJ2-4; 9 bases agree with TRBD1. The CDR3 sequence is 16 residues long. Germline V lookup: CDR1 DFQATT, CDR2 SNEGSKA (reference sequence). Trimming removed 5 bases from V and 6 bases from J; junction bases left unmatched: 14. The CDR3 is CSAPARTGVDPNIQYF. Here the CDR3 DNA reads TGCAGTGCTCCCGCACGGACAGGGGTGGACCCAAACATTCAGTACTTC.

This clonotype was detected once. The chain has TRBV19 and TRBJ2-5; D gene uncertain. The DNA end favors TRBJ2-7, so the J call may be wrong. Germline V gives CDR1 LNHDA, CDR2 SQIVND (reference sequence). The CDR3 length is 12 residues. CDR3 sequence: CAKDKGTYEQYF. The DNA of the CDR3 is TGTGCAAAAGATAAGGGCACCTACGAGCAGTACTTC.

This chain connects TRBV2 to TRBJ2-3; 13 bases match TRBD2. The germline CDR1 and CDR2 sequences are SNHLY and FYNNEI. CDR3 length: 17 amino acids. Trimming took 10 bases from V and 3 from J; bases not matched to a gene: 13. The CDR3 reads CAKIPGLAGNWTDTQYF. CDR3 coding DNA: TGTGCCAAAATTCCGGGACTAGCGGGAAATTGGACAGATACGCAGTATTTT. Based on the CDR3 plus reference TRBV2 and TRBJ2-3, the full variable domain is EPEVTQTPSHQVTQMGQEVILRCVPISNHLYFYWYRQILGQKVEFLVSFYNNEISEKSEIFDDQFSVERPDGSNFTLKIRSTKLEDSAMYFCAKIPGLAGNWTDTQYFGPGTRLTVL.

The rearrangement links TRBV2 to TRBJ2-3; 14 bases match TRBD2. V dropped 3 bases and J dropped 7; count of bases not matched to a gene: 6. Germline CDR1 and CDR2: SNHLY and FYNNEI. The CDR3 consists of 16 residues. CDR3 sequence reads: CASSDGLAGGVNTQYF. DNA of the CDR3: TGTGCCAGCAGTGACGGACTAGCGGGGGGTGTAAATACGCAGTATTTT.

Note on this clonotype: The junction shows a germline mismatch at one end, possibly a read error. The rearrangement links TRBV11-2 to TRBJ2-5; D tentatively reads TRBD1 or TRBD2 (5 bases each). Germline V gene data show CDR1 as SGHAT and CDR2 as FQNNGV. The CDR3 runs to 16 residues. The CDR3 region has the DNA TGTGCCGGCAGCCCGACAGAGGGGTTTAATCAAGAGACCCAGTACTTC. This sequence encodes CAGSPTEGFNQETQYF.

The genes are TRBV2 and TRBJ2-3, with 13 bases that match TRBD2. The trim removed 8 bases at V and 5 bases at J, leaving 7 bases unmatched. Germline CDR1 reads SNHLY; CDR2 reads FYNNEI. The CDR3 length is 15 residues. The CDR3 protein is CASARRLAGGDTQYF. In DNA, the CDR3 is TGTGCCAGCGCCCGGAGACTAGCGGGAGGAGATACGCAGTATTTT.

The V gene is TRBV2, the J gene TRBJ1-5; no clear D. Looked up from germline, CDR1 is SNHLY and CDR2 is FYNNEI. V dropped 3 bases and J dropped 4 bases, with 10 bases sitting between them. The CDR3 covers 14 residues. DNA for the CDR3: TGTGCCAGCAGTGACCAGTCCTTTAATCAGCCCCAGCATTTT. Residues: CASSDQSFNQPQHF.

This clonotype was recorded only once. J is TRBJ2-5 and V is TRBV20-1; TRBD1 is a possible D gene (5 bases). The CDR3 has 13 amino acids. The V and J ends lost 2 bases and 2 bases respectively, with 9 bases between them. Germline CDR1 reads DFQATT; CDR2 reads SNEGSKA (reference sequence). CDR3 sequence: CSARWGRQETQYF. The CDR3, as DNA: TGCAGTGCTAGATGGGGCAGACAAGAGACCCAGTACTTC.

This chain joins TRBV29-1 and TRBJ1-2; 7 nucleotides match TRBD1. There are 12 residues in the CDR3. Germline loops: CDR1 SQVTM, CDR2 ANQGSEA. The V and J ends lost 4 bases and 6 bases, in that order; junction bases with no gene match: 5. CDR3 loop: CSVGTGRNGYTF. The DNA of the CDR3 is TGCAGCGTTGGGACAGGTAGAAATGGCTACACCTTC.

The gene calls are TRBV29-1 and TRBJ1-2, with TRBD1 matching 7 bases. The CDR3 spans 12 residues. V lost 2 bases, J lost 7 bases, and 4 bases stayed unmatched. CDR1 is SQVTM and CDR2 is ANQGSEA in the germline V gene. CDR3 sequence reads: CSVEWDRSGYTF. CDR3 in DNA: TGCAGCGTTGAATGGGACAGAAGTGGCTACACCTTC.

There are a few counts of this clonotype. J is TRBJ1-1 and V is TRBV12-3 or TRBV12-4, with a weak D call TRBD1 (5 bases). CDR3 length: 15 residues. V gave up 5 bases and J gave up 0 bases, with 13 bases separating them. The CDR3 nucleotides are TGTGCCAGCAGTGTGATAGGGGTAATGAACACTGAAGCTTTCTTT. Its protein is CASSVIGVMNTEAFF.

The rearrangement joins TRBV15 to TRBJ2-3, with D perhaps matching TRBD1 or TRBD2 (5 bases each). Germline loops: CDR1 LNHNV, CDR2 YYDKDF (reference sequence). This CDR3 has 13 amino acids. V lost 3 bases and J lost 5, with 9 bases in between. CDR3 sequence: CATSRPRGDTQYF. The CDR3 DNA reads as TGTGCCACCAGCAGGCCGAGGGGAGATACGCAGTATTTT.

This clonotype occurred once. The chain links TRBV4-2 to TRBJ2-1; 9 nucleotides agree with TRBD2. The CDR3 consists of 15 residues. Germline V gives CDR1 LGHNA, CDR2 YNFKEQ. Trimming at V came to 2 bases and at J to 5 bases, leaving 4 bases not matched to a gene. The CDR3 region has the DNA TGTGCCAGCAGCCAATTAACTAGCGGGCACAATGAGCAGTTCTTC. Residues: CASSQLTSGHNEQFF.

The rearrangement links TRBV6-5 to TRBJ2-5; possible D gene TRBD2, 6 bases. Germline V gives CDR1 MNHEY, CDR2 SVGAGI. Deletions cut 8 bases from V and 11 bases from J, with 21 bases between. CDR3 length: 13 residues. Here the CDR3 DNA reads TGTGCCAGCGCCCGGAGTTTGGGAGGAGGGCAGTACTTC. Protein: CASARSLGGGQYF.

The table lists this clonotype with a few counts. V and J are TRBV24-1 and TRBJ1-2; no clear D gene. Trimming removed 3 bases at V and 4 bases at J, with 11 bases between. Germline V gives CDR1 KGHDR, CDR2 SFDVKD. The length of the CDR3 is 14 residues. The DNA for the CDR3 is TGTGCCACCAGTGATCAGGACGAATTCTATGGCTACACCTTC. This gives the protein CATSDQDEFYGYTF.

This chain uses TRBV10-3 with TRBJ2-5; no reliable D call. Between the trimmed V and J ends, which lost 6 bases and 0 bases, there was a span of 5 bases. This CDR3 comprises 12 residues. Germline V CDR1 and CDR2: ENHRY, SYGVKD. CDR3 sequence reads: CAISQHQETQYF. The CDR3 nucleotides are TGTGCCATCAGCCAGCACCAAGAGACCCAGTACTTC.

The V call is TRBV12-3 or TRBV12-4, the J call TRBJ2-7; D may be TRBD1 (5 bases). Judging by the DNA end, TRBJ2-5 fits better; the J call may be wrong. This CDR3 has 14 residues. CDR3 sequence reads: CASRQQGKGETQYF. In DNA form, the CDR3 reads TGTGCCAGCAGACAGCAGGGAAAGGGAGAGACCCAGTACTTC.